This passage covers 7 T cell receptor beta chains from one sample sequenced in a study of tumour-infiltrating T cells in Burkitt lymphoma. This table comes from immunoSEQ multiplex PCR, and its TCRdb copy is limited to in-frame clones, with some not included. This sample yields approximately 580 clones, of which approximately 10% are seen a single time; approximately 18% belongs to the top ten. Sequencing was carried out using tumor tissue. The receptor source for this set is a human donor with diffuse large B-cell lymphoma. Some clones in this sample may be carry-over from other donors' samples.

This chain uses TRBV6-5 with TRBJ2-1; D gene ambiguous. The germline gives CDR1 MNHEY, CDR2 SVGAGI. The CDR3 is 13 amino acids. V lost 4 bases to trimming and J lost 2 bases, with 6 bases between them. CDR3 in DNA: TGTGCCAGCAGTTTATCAGCCTACAATGAGCAGTTCTTC. It specifies CASSLSAYNEQFF.

In nucleotides, the CDR3 is TGTGCCAGCAGCGTCGTGGAGGGGGCTGAAGCTTTCTTT. This sequence encodes CASSVVEGAEAFF. The chain combines TRBV7-2 with TRBJ1-1, with a tentative D call TRBD1 (6 bases). The CDR3 contains 13 residues. In germline, CDR1 is SGHTA, CDR2 FQGNSA. Trimming took 5 bases from V and 6 from J, leaving 13 bases between them.

The rearrangement links TRBV2 to TRBJ2-1, with 10 nucleotides matching TRBD1. This CDR3 has 17 residues. The germline gives CDR1 SNHLY, CDR2 FYNNEI. V trimming: 0 bases; J trimming: 0 bases; junction bases outside the gene matches: 2. This CDR3 reads CASSEARTGGSYNEQFF. Here the CDR3 DNA reads TGTGCCAGCAGTGAAGCGCGGACAGGGGGCTCCTACAATGAGCAGTTCTTC.

This clone was observed a handful of times. This rearrangement joins TRBV18 to TRBJ2-6; D perhaps matches TRBD1 (6 bases). This CDR3 is 16 amino acids long. Germline lookup yields CDR1 KGHSH and CDR2 LQKENI. The germline V and J ends were trimmed by 3 bases and 1 base, with 10 bases remaining between them. In DNA, the CDR3 is TGTGCCAGCTCACCGCTGACAGGTTCTGGGGCCAACGTCCTGACTTTC. Protein product: CASSPLTGSGANVLTF. Looking up the rest from reference TRBV18 and TRBJ2-6 gives the full variable domain: NAGVMQNPRHLVRRRGQEARLRCSPMKGHSHVYWYRQLPEEGLKFMVYLQKENIIDESGMPKERFSAEFPKEGPSILRIQQVVRGDSAAYFCASSPLTGSGANVLTFGAGSRLTVL.

V and J are TRBV4-2 and TRBJ2-2, with no clear D. CDR3 size: 13 residues. V lost 8 bases, J lost 7 bases, and 14 bases lay in between. Germline values: CDR1 LGHNA, CDR2 YNFKEQ. Here the CDR3 DNA reads TGTGCCAGCGGTACCGGCCAGAACGGGGAGCTGTTTTTT. The encoded protein is CASGTGQNGELFF.

This clone was seen a few times. The chain recombines TRBV5-1 with TRBJ2-1; 12 nucleotides match TRBD2. The V segment lost 3 bases and the J segment 0 bases; nucleotides outside the gene matches: 7. The CDR3 is made up of 18 amino acids. Germline lookup yields CDR1 SGHRS and CDR2 YFSETQ. The CDR3 is CASSSHGLAGSSYNEQFF. The DNA of the CDR3 is TGCGCCAGCAGCTCCCACGGACTAGCGGGGAGCTCCTACAATGAGCAGTTCTTC.

In its sample, this clone was seen a few times. V usage is TRBV20-1 and J usage is TRBJ2-1; unclear D gene. The CDR3 has 10 residues. Trimming pared 1 base from V and 6 bases from J, leaving 1 base between. Germline V gene sequence: CDR1 DFQATT, CDR2 SNEGSKA (reference sequence). The CDR3 protein is CSARVNEQFF. The CDR3 coding sequence is TGCAGTGCTAGAGTCAATGAGCAGTTCTTC.